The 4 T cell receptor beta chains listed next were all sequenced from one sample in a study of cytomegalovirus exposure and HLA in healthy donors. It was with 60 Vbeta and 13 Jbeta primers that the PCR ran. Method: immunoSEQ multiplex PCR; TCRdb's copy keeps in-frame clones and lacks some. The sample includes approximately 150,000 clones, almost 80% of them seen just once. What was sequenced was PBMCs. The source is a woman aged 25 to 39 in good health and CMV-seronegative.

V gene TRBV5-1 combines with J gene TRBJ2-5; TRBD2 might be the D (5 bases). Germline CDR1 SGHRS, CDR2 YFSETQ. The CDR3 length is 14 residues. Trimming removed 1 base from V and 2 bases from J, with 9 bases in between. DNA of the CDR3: TGCGCCAGCAGCTTGATGTCGGGGCAAGAGACCCAGTACTTC. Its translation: CASSLMSGQETQYF.

CDR3 DNA: TGTGCCAGCAGCTTGACAGGGATAGGAAATTATGGCTACACCTTC. It encodes CASSLTGIGNYGYTF. The chain carries TRBV5-5 and TRBJ1-2; possibly TRBD1 for D (6 bases). Germline loops: CDR1 SGHKS, CDR2 YYEKEE (reference sequence). V lost 1 base and J 5 bases, leaving 15 bases between the germline ends. The CDR3 covers 15 residues.

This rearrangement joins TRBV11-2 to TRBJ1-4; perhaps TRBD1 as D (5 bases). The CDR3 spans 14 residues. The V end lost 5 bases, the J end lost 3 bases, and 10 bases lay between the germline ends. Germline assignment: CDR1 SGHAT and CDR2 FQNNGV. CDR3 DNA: TGTGCCAGCAGCGGGGGGGGACCTAATGAAAAACTGTTTTTT. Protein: CASSGGGPNEKLFF.

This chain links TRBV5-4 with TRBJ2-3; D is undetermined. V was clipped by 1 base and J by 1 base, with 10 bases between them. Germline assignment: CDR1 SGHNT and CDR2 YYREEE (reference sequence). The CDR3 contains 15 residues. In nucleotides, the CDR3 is TGTGCCAGCAGCTTGAGAACTTTGGGCACAGATACGCAGTATTTT. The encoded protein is CASSLRTLGTDTQYF.